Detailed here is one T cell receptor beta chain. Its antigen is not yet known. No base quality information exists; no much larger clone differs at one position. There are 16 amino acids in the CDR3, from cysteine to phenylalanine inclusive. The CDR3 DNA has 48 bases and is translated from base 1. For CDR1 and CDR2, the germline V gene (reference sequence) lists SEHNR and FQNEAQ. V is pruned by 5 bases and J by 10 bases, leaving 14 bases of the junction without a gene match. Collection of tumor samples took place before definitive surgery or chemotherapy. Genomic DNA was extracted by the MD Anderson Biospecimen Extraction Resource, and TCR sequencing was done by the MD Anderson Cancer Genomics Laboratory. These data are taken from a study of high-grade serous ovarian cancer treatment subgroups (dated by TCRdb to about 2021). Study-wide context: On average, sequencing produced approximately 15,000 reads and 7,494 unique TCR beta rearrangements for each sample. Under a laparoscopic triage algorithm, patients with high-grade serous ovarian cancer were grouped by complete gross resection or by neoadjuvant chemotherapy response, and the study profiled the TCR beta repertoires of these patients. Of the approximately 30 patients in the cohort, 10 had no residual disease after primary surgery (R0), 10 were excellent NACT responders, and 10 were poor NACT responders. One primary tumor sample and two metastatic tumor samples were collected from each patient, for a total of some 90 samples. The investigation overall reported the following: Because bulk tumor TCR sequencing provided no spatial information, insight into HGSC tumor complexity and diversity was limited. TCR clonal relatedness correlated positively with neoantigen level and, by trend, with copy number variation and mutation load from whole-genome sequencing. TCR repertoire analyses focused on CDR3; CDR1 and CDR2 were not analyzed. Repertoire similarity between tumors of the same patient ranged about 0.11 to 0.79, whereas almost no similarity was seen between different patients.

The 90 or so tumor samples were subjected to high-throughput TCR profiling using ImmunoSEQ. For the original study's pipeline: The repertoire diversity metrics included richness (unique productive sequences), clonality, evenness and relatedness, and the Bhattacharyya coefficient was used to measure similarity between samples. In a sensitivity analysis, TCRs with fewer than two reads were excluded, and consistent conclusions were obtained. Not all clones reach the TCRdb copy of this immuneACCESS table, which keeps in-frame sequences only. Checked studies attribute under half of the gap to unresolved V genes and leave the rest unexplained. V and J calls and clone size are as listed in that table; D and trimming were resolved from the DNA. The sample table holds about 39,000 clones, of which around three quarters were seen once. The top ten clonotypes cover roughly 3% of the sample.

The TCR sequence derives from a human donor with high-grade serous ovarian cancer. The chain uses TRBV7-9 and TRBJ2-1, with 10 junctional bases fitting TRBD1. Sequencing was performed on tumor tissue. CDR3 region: CASSTVPGQGFGEQFF. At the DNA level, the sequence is TGTGCCAGCAGCACCGTCCCGGGACAGGGGTTTGGGGAGCAGTTCTTC.